This TCR beta chain was observed in a study of cytomegalovirus exposure and HLA in healthy donors. Broader study findings: Among immune exposure information, only CMV serostatus was available. In most subjects, TCR beta sequences reportedly gave accurate predictions of HLA-A and HLA-B alleles.

Primers for the PCR totalled 60 Vbeta and 13 Jbeta. The protocol was immunoSEQ multiplex PCR, while the TCRdb copy is restricted to in-frame clones and leaves out a portion. The sample lists about 130,000 clones; around 70% were seen once. This CDR3 has 15 residues. The trim removed 5 bases at V and 5 bases at J, leaving 9 bases unmatched. Germline values: CDR1 SGHNT, CDR2 YENEEA. Details on this clone: The antigen is unknown.

The clonotype originates from a middle-aged man in good health and CMV-seropositive. Source material: PBMCs. This chain connects TRBV11-3 to TRBJ2-3; 8 bases are shared with TRBD1. The DNA for the CDR3 is TGTGCCAGCAGCCTGGGACAGGTCGAAGAAGATACGCAGTATTTT. This encodes CASSLGQVEEDTQYF.